The rows below give T cell receptor beta chains drawn from one sample of a study of human thymus T cells. Profiling relied on immunoSEQ multiplex PCR, and the TCRdb table lists in-frame clones only, not all of them. The sample yields 100,000 to 150,000 clones, 90% to 95% seen once. Sequencing used thymus tissue. The origin of the receptors is a boy under three years old with a congenital heart defect but otherwise immunologically healthy. The CDR3 runs from the conserved cysteine through the conserved F or W. Fields, in order: D gene, V gene, J gene, clone size, CDR3 protein, CDR3 DNA. The D gene is left open where the match is weak. The size entry is marked missing in some rows and otherwise reads once, few, many or a size class.

>TRBD2|TRBV29-1|TRBJ2-5|.
CSGTSGEETQYF
TGCAGCGGGACTAGCGGGGAGGAGACCCAGTACTTC
>.|TRBV6-1|TRBJ1-6|.
CASTHSSYNSPLHF
TGTGCCAGCACCCACAGTTCCTATAATTCACCCCTCCACTTT
>.|TRBV6-5|TRBJ2-2|.
CASSPPSGELFF
TGTGCCAGCAGTCCTCCCTCCGGGGAGCTGTTTTTT
>.|TRBV9|TRBJ2-6|.
CASSSLRDIRHSGANVLTF
TGTGCCAGCAGCTCACTCCGGGACATCCGTCACTCTGGGGCCAACGTCCTGACTTTC
>.|TRBV19|TRBJ2-2|.
CASSMRKHGELFF
TGTGCCAGTAGTATGAGAAAGCACGGGGAGCTGTTTTTT
>.|TRBV6-5|TRBJ1-5|.
CASRRQERGQPQHF
TGTGCCAGCAGACGACAAGAGCGCGGTCAGCCCCAGCATTTT
>.|TRBV7-6|TRBJ2-5|.
CASSKGYSRRQETQYF
TGTGCCAGCAGCAAAGGTTACTCCCGACGGCAAGAGACCCAGTACTTC
>TRBD1|TRBV9|TRBJ1-2|.
CASSPRGTGKFYGYTF
TGTGCCAGCAGCCCGAGGGGGACAGGGAAATTCTATGGCTACACCTTC
>.|TRBV6-5|TRBJ1-5|.
CASSYRGPQHF
TGTGCCAGCAGTTACCGAGGGCCCCAGCATTTT
>.|TRBV9|TRBJ1-2|.
CASTAGGVPVYGYTF
TGTGCCAGCACCGCGGGGGGGGTACCGGTCTATGGCTACACCTTC
>TRBD2|TRBV6-5|TRBJ2-3|.
CASSGAGGPADTQYF
TGTGCCAGCAGTGGGGCGGGGGGGCCAGCAGATACGCAGTATTTT
>.|TRBV28|TRBJ1-1|.
CASSPRGTEAFF
TGTGCCAGCAGCCCCCGGGGGACTGAAGCTTTCTTT
>.|TRBV7-3|TRBJ1-1|.
CASSPSGPLNTEAFF
TGTGCCAGCAGCCCTTCGGGACCGCTGAACACTGAAGCTTTCTTT
>.|TRBV7-3|TRBJ2-3|.
CASSLTWTAGDTQYF
TGTGCCAGCAGCTTAACCTGGACCGCCGGAGATACGCAGTATTTT
>.|TRBV5-4|TRBJ1-5|.
CASSYQGDGNQPQHF
TGTGCCAGCAGCTACCAGGGAGATGGCAATCAGCCCCAGCATTTT
>.|TRBV6-6|TRBJ2-7|.
CASRGAGGFTYEQYF
TGTGCCAGCAGGGGGGCCGGAGGGTTCACCTACGAGCAGTACTTC
>TRBD2|TRBV27|TRBJ2-5|.
CASSINLAGGPKTQYF
TGTGCCAGCAGTATAAATCTAGCGGGGGGGCCGAAGACCCAGTACTTC
>TRBD2|TRBV9|TRBJ2-5|.
CASSPSNLAGGQETQYF
TGTGCCAGCAGCCCTAGTAATCTAGCGGGGGGGCAGGAGACCCAGTACTTC
>.|TRBV6-9|TRBJ1-5|.
CATTRDPHPAQHF
TGTGCCACCACGCGTGATCCGCATCCGGCCCAGCATTTT
>.|TRBV6-1|TRBJ1-5|.
CASSEVHMFLGREGNQPQHF
TGTGCCAGCAGTGAAGTTCATATGTTCCTCGGCAGGGAGGGCAATCAGCCCCAGCATTTT
>.|TRBV7-8|TRBJ1-5|.
CASTPLRGSNQPQHF
TGTGCCAGCACCCCCCTGAGGGGGAGCAATCAGCCCCAGCATTTT
>.|TRBV20-1|TRBJ1-1|.
CSARGDREAFF
TGCAGTGCTCGGGGAGACAGGGAAGCTTTCTTT
>.|TRBV4-3|TRBJ1-3|.
CASSQAARAGNTIYF
TGCGCCAGCAGCCAAGCCGCCAGGGCTGGAAACACCATATATTTT
>TRBD2|TRBV9|TRBJ2-1|.
CASSPRLAGDPRAYNEQFF
TGTGCCAGCAGCCCCAGACTAGCGGGGGACCCAAGGGCCTACAATGAGCAGTTCTTC
>.|TRBV5-6|TRBJ1-5|.
CASSLGGREPQHF
TGTGCCAGCAGCCTGGGGGGGAGGGAGCCCCAGCATTTT
>.|TRBV20-1|TRBJ1-2|.
CSLIKTGYTF
TGCAGTCTGATCAAAACTGGCTACACCTTC
>.|TRBV5-1|TRBJ1-1|few
CASSFDGRTEAFF
TGCGCCAGCAGCTTTGACGGGCGGACTGAAGCTTTCTTT
>TRBD1|TRBV10-3|TRBJ2-3|.
CAISGGGQGMRTDTQYF
TGTGCCATCAGTGGCGGGGGACAGGGAATGAGAACAGATACGCAGTATTTT
>TRBD1|TRBV30|TRBJ1-6|.
CAWSVMGRLVRQGSHSPLHF
TGTGCCTGGAGTGTAATGGGGCGCCTGGTAAGACAGGGTTCTCATTCACCCCTCCACTTT
>TRBD2|TRBV30|TRBJ2-2|.
CAWGLAGGNTGELFF
TGTGCCTGGGGACTAGCGGGGGGGAACACCGGGGAGCTGTTTTTT
>TRBD1|TRBV4-1|TRBJ2-7|.
CASSHEDRDPYEQYF
TGCGCCAGCAGCCATGAAGACAGGGACCCCTACGAGCAGTACTTC
>TRBD2|TRBV13|TRBJ2-3|.
CASSSNLAGGRDTQYF
TGTGCCAGCAGCTCAAACCTAGCGGGGGGTAGGGATACGCAGTATTTT
>.|TRBV19|TRBJ1-6|.
CASSGWSSPLHF
TGTGCCAGTTCCGGGTGGAGTTCACCCCTCCACTTT
>TRBD2|TRBV19|TRBJ2-3|.
CASRRTSGGGQLKDTQYF
TGTGCCAGTAGACGGACTAGCGGGGGGGGCCAACTCAAAGATACGCAGTATTTT
>TRBD2|TRBV4-2|TRBJ2-7|.
CASSQDLPSGGIYEQYF
TGTGCCAGCAGCCAAGATCTGCCTAGCGGGGGGATTTACGAGCAGTACTTC
>.|TRBV5-1|TRBJ2-2|.
CASSPEVSGRRNTGELFF
TGCGCCAGCAGCCCGGAGGTTTCGGGACGAAGGAACACCGGGGAGCTGTTTTTT
>TRBD1|TRBV4-2|TRBJ1-5|.
CASSQRTPERDRGHNQPQHF
TGTGCCAGCAGCCAACGAACCCCCGAGAGGGACAGGGGCCACAATCAGCCCCAGCATTTT
>TRBD1|TRBV27|TRBJ1-5|.
CASSVGQGLNQPQHF
TGTGCCAGCAGCGTCGGACAGGGCCTTAATCAGCCCCAGCATTTT
>TRBD2|TRBV7-9|TRBJ2-2|.
CASSLFASGFTGELFF
TGTGCCAGCAGCTTATTCGCTAGCGGATTCACCGGGGAGCTGTTTTTT
>.|TRBV27|TRBJ2-5|.
CASSSTPGRTQYF
TGTGCCAGCAGTTCGACGCCCGGGAGGACCCAGTACTTC
>.|TRBV11-2|TRBJ1-3|.
CASSSVGMSGNTIYF
TGTGCCAGCAGCTCCGTAGGGATGAGTGGAAACACCATATATTTT
>.|TRBV6-6|TRBJ2-7|.
CASSYNYEQYF
TGTGCCAGCAGTTACAACTACGAGCAGTACTTC
>.|TRBV6-6|TRBJ2-7|.
CASSYSTREQYF
TGTGCCAGCAGTTACTCGACCCGCGAGCAGTACTTC
>.|TRBV5-6|TRBJ2-2|.
CASSLDRTNTGELFF
TGTGCCAGCAGCTTGGACAGGACTAACACCGGGGAGCTGTTTTTT
>.|TRBV10-3|TRBJ1-1|.
CAISESRTANTEAFF
TGTGCCATCAGTGAGTCGAGGACGGCGAACACTGAAGCTTTCTTT
>.|TRBV9|TRBJ2-3|.
CASSVVAGATDTQYF
TGTGCCAGCAGCGTAGTTGCGGGGGCCACAGATACGCAGTATTTT
>.|TRBV28|TRBJ2-7|.
CASSSRGGFLSYEQYF
TGTGCCAGCAGCTCTCGAGGGGGATTCCTCTCCTACGAGCAGTACTTC